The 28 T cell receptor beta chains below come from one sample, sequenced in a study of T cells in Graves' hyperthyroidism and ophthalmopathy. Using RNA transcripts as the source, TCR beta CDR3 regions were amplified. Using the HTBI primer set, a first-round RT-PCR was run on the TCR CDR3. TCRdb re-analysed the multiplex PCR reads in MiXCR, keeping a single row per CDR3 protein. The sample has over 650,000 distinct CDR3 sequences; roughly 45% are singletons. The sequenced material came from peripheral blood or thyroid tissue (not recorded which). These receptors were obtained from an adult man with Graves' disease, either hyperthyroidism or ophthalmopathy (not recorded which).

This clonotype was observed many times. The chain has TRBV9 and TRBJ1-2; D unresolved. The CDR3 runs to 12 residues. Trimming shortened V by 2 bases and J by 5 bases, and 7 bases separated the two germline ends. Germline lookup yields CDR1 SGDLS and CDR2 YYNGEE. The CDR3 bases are TGTGCCAGCAGCGTTAGACTTTATGGCTACACCTTC. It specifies CASSVRLYGYTF.

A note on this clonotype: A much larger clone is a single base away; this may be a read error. CDR3 sequence (DNA): TGTGCCAGCAGCTATCAGAACACTGAAGCTTCCTTT. It codes for CASSYQNTEASF. This chain connects TRBV7-6 to TRBJ1-1; D is uncertain. Germline-derived CDR1 and CDR2 are SGHVS and FNYEAQ. The CDR3 is 12 residues long.

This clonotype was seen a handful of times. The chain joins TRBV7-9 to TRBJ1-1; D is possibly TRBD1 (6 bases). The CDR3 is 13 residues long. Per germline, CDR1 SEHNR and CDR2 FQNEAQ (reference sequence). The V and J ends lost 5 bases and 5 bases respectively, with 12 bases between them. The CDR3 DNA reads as TGTGCCAGCAGCCAAAGGGGGGTTACTGAAGCTTTCTTT. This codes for CASSQRGVTEAFF.

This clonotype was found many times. CDR3 protein: CASSAAGPRPEQYF. The CDR3 coding sequence is TGTGCCAGCAGTGCGGCAGGCCCGAGGCCCGAGCAGTACTTC. The rearrangement joins TRBV7-9 to TRBJ2-7; D remains ambiguous. CDR1 is SEHNR, CDR2 FQNEAQ, per germline (reference sequence). The CDR3 runs to 14 residues. V dropped 6 bases and J dropped 6 bases, with 18 bases sitting between them.

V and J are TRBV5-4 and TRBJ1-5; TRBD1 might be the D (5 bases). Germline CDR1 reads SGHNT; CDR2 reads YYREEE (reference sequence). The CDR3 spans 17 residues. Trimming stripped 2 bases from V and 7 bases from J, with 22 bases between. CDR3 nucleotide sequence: TGTGCCAGCAGCTTAGCATACCGGCCGGGGGAAGGCCAGCCCCAGCATTTT. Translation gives CASSLAYRPGEGQPQHF. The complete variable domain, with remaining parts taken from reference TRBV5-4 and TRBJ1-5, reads ETGVTQSPTHLIKTRGQQVTLRCSSQSGHNTVSWYQQALGQGPQFIFQYYREEENGRGNFPPRFSGLQFPNYSSELNVNALELDDSALYLCASSLAYRPGEGQPQHFGDGTRLSIL.

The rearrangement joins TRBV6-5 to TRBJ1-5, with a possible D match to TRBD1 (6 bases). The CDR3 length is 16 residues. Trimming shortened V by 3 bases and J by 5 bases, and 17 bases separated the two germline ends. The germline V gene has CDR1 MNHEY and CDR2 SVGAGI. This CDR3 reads CASSYYRDGGDQPQHF. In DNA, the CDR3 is TGTGCCAGCAGTTATTACAGGGACGGAGGAGATCAGCCCCAGCATTTT.

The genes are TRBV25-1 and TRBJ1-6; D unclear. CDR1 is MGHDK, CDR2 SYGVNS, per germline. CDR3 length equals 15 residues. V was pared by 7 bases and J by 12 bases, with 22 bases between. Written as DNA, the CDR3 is TGTGCCAGCAACGGAAGAGGGTCTATGTGGGAACCCCTCCACTTT. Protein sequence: CASNGRGSMWEPLHF. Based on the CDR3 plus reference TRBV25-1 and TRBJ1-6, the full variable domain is EADIYQTPRYLVIGTGKKITLECSQTMGHDKMYWYQQDPGMELHLIHYSYGVNSTEKGDLSSESTVSRIRTEHFPLTLESARPSHTSQYLCASNGRGSMWEPLHFGNGTRLTVT.

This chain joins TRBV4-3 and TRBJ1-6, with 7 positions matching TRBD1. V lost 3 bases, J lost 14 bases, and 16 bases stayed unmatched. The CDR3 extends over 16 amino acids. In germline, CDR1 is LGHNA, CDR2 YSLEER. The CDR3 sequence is CASSHDDRAAGGALHF. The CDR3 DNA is TGCGCCAGCAGCCATGACGACAGGGCCGCAGGCGGGGCCCTCCACTTT.

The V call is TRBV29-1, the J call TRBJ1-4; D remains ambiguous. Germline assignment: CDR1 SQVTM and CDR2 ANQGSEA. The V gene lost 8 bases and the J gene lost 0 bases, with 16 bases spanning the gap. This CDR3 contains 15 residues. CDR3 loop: CSISDIGSTNEKLFF. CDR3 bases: TGCAGCATCTCGGATATAGGGTCAACTAATGAAAAACTGTTTTTT.

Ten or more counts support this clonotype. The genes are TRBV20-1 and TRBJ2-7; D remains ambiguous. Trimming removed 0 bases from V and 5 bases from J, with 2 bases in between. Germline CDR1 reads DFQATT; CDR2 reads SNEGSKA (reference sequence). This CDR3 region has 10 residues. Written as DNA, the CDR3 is TGCAGTGCTAGAGATAACGAGCAGTACTTC. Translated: CSARDNEQYF.

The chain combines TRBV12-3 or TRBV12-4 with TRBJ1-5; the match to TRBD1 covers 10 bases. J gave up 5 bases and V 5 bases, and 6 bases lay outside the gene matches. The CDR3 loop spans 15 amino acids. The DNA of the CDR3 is TGTGCCAGCAGTGGACAGGGGGGAGCCTATCAGCCCCAGCATTTT. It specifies CASSGQGGAYQPQHF.

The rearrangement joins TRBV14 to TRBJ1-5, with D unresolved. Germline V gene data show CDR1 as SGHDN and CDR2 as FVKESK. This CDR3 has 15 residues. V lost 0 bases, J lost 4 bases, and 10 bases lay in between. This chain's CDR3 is CASSQDLIRNQPQHF. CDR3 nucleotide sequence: TGTGCCAGCAGCCAAGATCTTATCCGGAATCAGCCCCAGCATTTT.

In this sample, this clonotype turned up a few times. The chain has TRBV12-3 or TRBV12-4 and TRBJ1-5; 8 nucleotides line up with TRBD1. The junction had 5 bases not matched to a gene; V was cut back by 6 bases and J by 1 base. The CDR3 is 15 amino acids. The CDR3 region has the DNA TGTGCCAGCAGGTCGGACAGGGTAAGCAATCAGCCCCAGCATTTT. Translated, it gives CASRSDRVSNQPQHF.

Here the CDR3 DNA reads TGTGCCACCAGTCACCTGACAGATGCTGGCTACACCTTC. It translates to CATSHLTDAGYTF. This chain links TRBV15 with TRBJ1-2, with TRBD1 as a possible D gene (5 bases). V lost 6 bases and J lost 7, with 15 bases in between. Germline CDR1 is LNHNV and CDR2 is YYDKDF (reference sequence). The CDR3 is made up of 13 amino acids.

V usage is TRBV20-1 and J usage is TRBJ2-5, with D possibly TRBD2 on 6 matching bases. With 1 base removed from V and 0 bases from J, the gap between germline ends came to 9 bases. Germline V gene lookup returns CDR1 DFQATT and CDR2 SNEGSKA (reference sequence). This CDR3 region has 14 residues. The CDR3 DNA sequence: TGCAGTGCTAGAGTGGGGGACTACCAAGAGACCCAGTACTTC. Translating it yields CSARVGDYQETQYF.

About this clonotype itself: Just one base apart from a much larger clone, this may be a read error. CDR3 loop: CSVGLTTPGNTIYF. The CDR3 DNA is TGCAGCGTTGGATTAACAACCCCTGGAAACACCATATATTTT. J is TRBJ1-3 and V is TRBV29-1; D ambiguous. This CDR3 has 14 amino acids. V was trimmed by 4 bases and J by 2 bases, leaving 12 bases between them. The germline CDR1 and CDR2 sequences are SQVTM and ANQGSEA.

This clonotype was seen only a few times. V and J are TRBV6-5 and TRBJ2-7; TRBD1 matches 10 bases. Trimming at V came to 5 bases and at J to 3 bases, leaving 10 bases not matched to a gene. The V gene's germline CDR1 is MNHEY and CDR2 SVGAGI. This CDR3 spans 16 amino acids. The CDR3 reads CASSDETGGERYEQYF. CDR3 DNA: TGTGCCAGCAGTGATGAGACAGGGGGCGAACGCTACGAGCAGTACTTC.

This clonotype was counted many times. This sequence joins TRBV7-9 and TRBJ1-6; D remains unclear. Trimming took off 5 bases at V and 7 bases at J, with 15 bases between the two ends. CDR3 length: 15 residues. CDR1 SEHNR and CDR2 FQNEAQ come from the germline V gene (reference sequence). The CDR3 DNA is TGTGCCAGCAGCCCACCCCTGCCAGACAATTCACCCCTCCACTTT. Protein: CASSPPLPDNSPLHF.

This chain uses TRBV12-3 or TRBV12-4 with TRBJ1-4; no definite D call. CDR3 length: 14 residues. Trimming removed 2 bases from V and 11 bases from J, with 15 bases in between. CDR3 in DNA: TGTGCCAGCAGTTTAACAGCGGGCGGAAGGAAACTGTTTTTT. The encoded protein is CASSLTAGGRKLFF.

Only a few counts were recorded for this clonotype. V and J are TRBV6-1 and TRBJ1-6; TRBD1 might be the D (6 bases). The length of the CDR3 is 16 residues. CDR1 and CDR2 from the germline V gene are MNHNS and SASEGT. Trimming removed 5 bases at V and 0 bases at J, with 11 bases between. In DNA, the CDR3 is TGTGCCAGCAGTTCCCCGACAGGCTCCTATAATTCACCCCTCCACTTT. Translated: CASSSPTGSYNSPLHF.

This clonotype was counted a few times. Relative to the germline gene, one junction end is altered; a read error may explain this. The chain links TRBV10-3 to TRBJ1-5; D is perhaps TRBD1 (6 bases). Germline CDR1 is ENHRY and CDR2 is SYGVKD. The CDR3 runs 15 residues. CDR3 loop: CASSSRGGPNQPQHF. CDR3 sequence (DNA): TGTGCCAGCAGTTCCCGAGGGGGACCCAATCAGCCCCAGCATTTT.

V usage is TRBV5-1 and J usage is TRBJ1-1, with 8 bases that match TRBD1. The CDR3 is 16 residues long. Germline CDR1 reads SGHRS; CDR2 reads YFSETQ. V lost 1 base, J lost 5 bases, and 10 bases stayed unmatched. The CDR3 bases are TGCGCCAGCAGCTTGTCACAGGGGGGGGTGCATACTGAAGCTTTCTTT. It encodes CASSLSQGGVHTEAFF.

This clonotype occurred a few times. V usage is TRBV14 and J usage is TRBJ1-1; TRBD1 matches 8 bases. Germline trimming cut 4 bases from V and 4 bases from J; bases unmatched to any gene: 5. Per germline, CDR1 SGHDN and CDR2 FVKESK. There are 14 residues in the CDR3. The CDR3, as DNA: TGTGCCAGCAGCCGACAGGGGAGGAGCACTGAAGCTTTCTTT. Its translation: CASSRQGRSTEAFF.

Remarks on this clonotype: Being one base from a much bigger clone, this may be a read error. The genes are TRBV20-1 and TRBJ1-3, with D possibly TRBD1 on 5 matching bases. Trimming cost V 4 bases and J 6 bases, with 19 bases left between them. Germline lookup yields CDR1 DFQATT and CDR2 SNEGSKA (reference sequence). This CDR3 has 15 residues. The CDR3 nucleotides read TGCAGTGCTAAGGCCATGGGGGGGATGGCAAACACCATATATTTT. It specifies CSAKAMGGMANTIYF.

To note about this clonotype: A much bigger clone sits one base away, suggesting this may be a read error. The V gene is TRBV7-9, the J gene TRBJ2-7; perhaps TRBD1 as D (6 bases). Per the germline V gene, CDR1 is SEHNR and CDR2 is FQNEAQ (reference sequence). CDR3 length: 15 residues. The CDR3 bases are TGTCCCAGCAGCTTACCGGACAGCGCTCTCTACGAGCAGTACTTC. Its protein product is CPSSLPDSALYEQYF.

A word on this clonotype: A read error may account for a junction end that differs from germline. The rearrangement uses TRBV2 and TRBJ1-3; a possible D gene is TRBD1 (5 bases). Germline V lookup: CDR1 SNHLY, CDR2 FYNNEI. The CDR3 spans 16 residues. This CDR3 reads CAISETRQFSGNTIYF. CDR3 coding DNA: TGTGCCATCAGTGAGACGAGACAGTTCTCTGGAAACACCATATATTTT.

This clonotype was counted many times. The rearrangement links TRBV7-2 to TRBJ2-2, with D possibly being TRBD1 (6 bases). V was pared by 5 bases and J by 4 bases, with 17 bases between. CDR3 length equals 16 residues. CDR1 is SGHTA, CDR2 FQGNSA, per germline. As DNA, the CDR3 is TGTGCCAGCAGCCAAGATCAGGGGTCGGGCACCGGGGAGCTGTTTTTT. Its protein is CASSQDQGSGTGELFF.

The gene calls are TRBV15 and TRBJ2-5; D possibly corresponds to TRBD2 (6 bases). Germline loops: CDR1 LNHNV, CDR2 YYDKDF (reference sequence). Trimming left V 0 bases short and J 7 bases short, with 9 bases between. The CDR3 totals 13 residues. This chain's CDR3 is CATSRDRGGTQYF. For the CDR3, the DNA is TGTGCCACCAGCAGAGATCGGGGAGGGACCCAGTACTTC.